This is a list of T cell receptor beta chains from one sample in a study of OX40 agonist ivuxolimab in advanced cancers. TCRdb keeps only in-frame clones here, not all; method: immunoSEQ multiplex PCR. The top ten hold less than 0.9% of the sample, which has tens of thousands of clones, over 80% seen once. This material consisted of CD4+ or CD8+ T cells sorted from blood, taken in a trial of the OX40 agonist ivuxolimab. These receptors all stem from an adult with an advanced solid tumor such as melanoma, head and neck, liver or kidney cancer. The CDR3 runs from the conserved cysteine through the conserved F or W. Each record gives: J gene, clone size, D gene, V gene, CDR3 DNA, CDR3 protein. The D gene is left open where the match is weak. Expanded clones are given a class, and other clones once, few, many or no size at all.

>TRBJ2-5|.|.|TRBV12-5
TGTGCTAGTGGTTTGGTAACGAGCGGAAAAGAGACCCAGTACTTC
CASGLVTSGKETQYF
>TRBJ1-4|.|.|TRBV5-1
TGCGCCAGCAGCGGGGGAACTAATGAAAAACTGTTTTTT
CASSGGTNEKLFF
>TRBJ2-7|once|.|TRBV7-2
TGTGCCAGCAGCCTAGAGGGCACAGTCTACGAGCAGTACTTC
CASSLEGTVYEQYF
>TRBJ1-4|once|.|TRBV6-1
TGTGCCAGCAGTTTAGGTGGGAAACTGTTTTTT
CASSLGGKLFF
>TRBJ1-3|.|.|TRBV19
TGTGCCAGTGGTGACAGGTCCTCTGGAAACACCATATATTTT
CASGDRSSGNTIYF
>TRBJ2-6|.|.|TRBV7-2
TGTGCCAGCAGCTTAGCGATTACCCCTGGGGCCAACGTCCTGACTTTC
CASSLAITPGANVLTF
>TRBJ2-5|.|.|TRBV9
TGTGCCAGCAGCGTAGTGGGGGCCGGGGAGACCCAGTACTTC
CASSVVGAGETQYF
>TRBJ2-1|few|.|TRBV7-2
TGTGCCAGCAGCCCCTCGGCCAATGAGCAGTTCTTC
CASSPSANEQFF
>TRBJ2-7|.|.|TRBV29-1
TGCAGCGTTGAAGAACCTAATAGAGACGAGCAGTACTTC
CSVEEPNRDEQYF
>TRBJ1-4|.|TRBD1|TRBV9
TGTGCCAGCAGCGCCAGGACAGGGTTAAATGAAAAACTGTTTTTT
CASSARTGLNEKLFF
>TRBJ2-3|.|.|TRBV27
TGTGCCAGCAGTTTATCGAGACTCGCCGGGGGTGGGACAGATACGCAGTATTTT
CASSLSRLAGGGTDTQYF
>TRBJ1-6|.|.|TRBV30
TGTGCCTGGAGGTCAGGGGCCTCCTATCGGAAACCCCTCCACTTT
CAWRSGASYRKPLHF
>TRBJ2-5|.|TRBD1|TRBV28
TGTGCCAGCAGCCTCAAGCCCGGGACAGGACAAGAGACCCAGTACTTC
CASSLKPGTGQETQYF
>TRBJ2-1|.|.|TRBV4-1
TGCGCCAGCAGCCAAGTCATGAGGGCCCACAATGAGCAGTTCTTC
CASSQVMRAHNEQFF
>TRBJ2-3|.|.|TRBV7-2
TGTGCCAGCAGCCCCCGGACAGAAACAGATACGCAGTATTTT
CASSPRTETDTQYF
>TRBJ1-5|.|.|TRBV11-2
TGTGCCAGCAGCCTAGAAAGAGGGCAGCCCCAGCATTTT
CASSLERGQPQHF
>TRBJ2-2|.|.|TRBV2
TGTGCCAGCTCGCTGGGCCGCCGGGAGACCGGGGAGCTGTTTTTT
CASSLGRRETGELFF
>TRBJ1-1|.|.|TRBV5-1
TGCGCCAGCAGCTTGGTGGGTGGCAGGGGCACTGAAGCTTTCTTT
CASSLVGGRGTEAFF
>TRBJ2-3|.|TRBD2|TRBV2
TGTGCCAGCAGTGAAGGCGGGAGGGCCGTGACAGATACGCAGTATTTT
CASSEGGRAVTDTQYF
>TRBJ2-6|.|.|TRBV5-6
TGTGCCAGCAGCTTAGGCAGCCTGCTAATTACTGGGGCCAACGTCCTGACTTTC
CASSLGSLLITGANVLTF